The 21 T cell receptor beta chains below were found in one sample sequenced in a study of cytomegalovirus exposure and HLA in healthy donors. PCR used 60 Vbeta primers and 13 Jbeta primers. Generated by immunoSEQ multiplex PCR, the TCRdb table keeps only in-frame clones and is missing some. This table has 40,000 to 45,000 clones, roughly nine tenths appearing once. The sequenced sample was PBMCs. The origin of the receptors is a woman in her 40s in good health and CMV-seropositive.

J is TRBJ2-5 and V is TRBV7-2, with D tentatively TRBD2 (5 bases). The CDR3 is made up of 14 amino acids. Germline assignment: CDR1 SGHTA and CDR2 FQGNSA. The V and J ends lost 1 base and 2 bases respectively, with 8 bases between them. The CDR3 DNA follows: TGTGCCAGCAGCTTAGTTGGAGGACAAGAGACCCAGTACTTC. Protein product: CASSLVGGQETQYF.

The chain has TRBV2 and TRBJ2-1; D gene uncertain. The V end lost 10 bases, the J end lost 7 bases, and 20 bases lay between the germline ends. Germline V gives CDR1 SNHLY, CDR2 FYNNEI. The CDR3 contains 14 residues. CDR3 DNA: TGTGCCATACAGCAGCAGTCACTCGAAAATGAGCAGTTCTTC. It codes for CAIQQQSLENEQFF.

The rearrangement uses TRBV15 and TRBJ1-5; D is unclear. The germline gives CDR1 LNHNV, CDR2 YYDKDF (reference sequence). Trimming shortened V by 0 bases and J by 8 bases, and 5 bases separated the two germline ends. The length of the CDR3 is 12 residues. CDR3 nucleotides: TGTGCCACCAGCAGAGATCGGGAGCCCCAGCATTTT. Amino acids: CATSRDREPQHF.

This clone was detected only once. CDR3 sequence reads: CASSLLYNEQFF. CDR3 in DNA: TGTGCCAGTAGTCTCCTATACAATGAGCAGTTCTTC. This chain uses TRBV19 with TRBJ2-1; D is unclear. This CDR3 comprises 12 residues. V lost 5 bases to trimming and J lost 4 bases, with 6 bases between them. CDR1 is LNHDA, CDR2 SQIVND, per germline (reference sequence).

The chain joins TRBV28 to TRBJ1-5; D unresolved. The CDR3 length is 15 residues. Per germline, CDR1 MDHEN and CDR2 SYDVKM. V gave up 7 bases and J gave up 5 bases, with 18 bases separating them. CDR3 region: CASTQTASYYQPQHF. CDR3 sequence (DNA): TGTGCCAGCACCCAAACAGCTTCCTACTATCAGCCCCAGCATTTT. Drawing the rest from reference TRBV28 and TRBJ1-5, the complete variable domain is DVKVTQSSRYLVKRTGEKVFLECVQDMDHENMFWYRQDPGLGLRLIYFSYDVKMKEKGDIPEGYSVSREKKERFSLILESASTNQTSMYLCASTQTASYYQPQHFGDGTRLSIL.

The chain has TRBV30 and TRBJ1-3; 7 nucleotides line up with TRBD1. The J segment lost 4 bases and the V segment lost 5 bases, leaving 5 bases of the junction unmatched. Germline CDR1 GTSNPN, CDR2 SVGIG (reference sequence). CDR3 length equals 13 residues. The CDR3 coding sequence is TGTGCCTGGGGATGGACAGGAGGAAACACCATATATTTT. It is translated as CAWGWTGGNTIYF.

The chain joins TRBV5-1 to TRBJ2-4, with a tentative D call TRBD1 (5 bases). Germline CDR1 reads SGHRS; CDR2 reads YFSETQ. The CDR3 has 16 amino acids. V was cut by 0 bases and J by 0 bases, with 10 bases left in between. Here the CDR3 reads CASSLGGALAKNIQYF. The CDR3 DNA follows: TGCGCCAGCAGCTTGGGGGGCGCCCTAGCCAAAAACATTCAGTACTTC. Full variable domain (missing parts from reference TRBV5-1 and TRBJ2-4): KAGVTQTPRYLIKTRGQQVTLSCSPISGHRSVSWYQQTPGQGLQFLFEYFSETQRNKGNFPGRFSGRQFSNSRSEMNVSTLELGDSALYLCASSLGGALAKNIQYFGAGTRLSVL.

The rearrangement links TRBV7-6 to TRBJ2-2, with TRBD2 matching over 14 bases. The V and J ends lost 3 bases and 5 bases, in that order; junction bases with no gene match: 2. In germline, CDR1 is SGHVS, CDR2 FNYEAQ. The CDR3 extends over 16 amino acids. The CDR3 region has the DNA TGTGCCAGCAGCTTGAGGACTAGCGGGGGGACCGGGGAGCTGTTTTTT. It codes for CASSLRTSGGTGELFF.

This clone turned up a few times. The V gene is TRBV2, the J gene TRBJ2-3, with 8 bases identical to TRBD1. V lost 10 bases and J lost 0; bases outside the gene matches: 6. The V gene's germline CDR1 is SNHLY and CDR2 FYNNEI. CDR3 length: 14 residues. The CDR3 DNA sequence: TGTGCCATTAGCCGGGACAGGAGCACAGATACGCAGTATTTT. Protein sequence: CAISRDRSTDTQYF.

This clone was seen only a few times. The J gene is TRBJ1-6, the V gene TRBV5-1; TRBD1 matches at 9 bases. Losses at the gene ends were 4 bases for V and 10 bases for J; bases not matched to a gene: 12. Germline CDR1 is SGHRS and CDR2 is YFSETQ. This CDR3 contains 16 residues. Here the CDR3 DNA reads TGCGCCAGCAGCAAAGAATATACAGGGGGCTACTCACCCCTCCACTTT. Protein: CASSKEYTGGYSPLHF. Combining the CDR3 with reference TRBV5-1 and TRBJ1-6 gives the whole variable domain KAGVTQTPRYLIKTRGQQVTLSCSPISGHRSVSWYQQTPGQGLQFLFEYFSETQRNKGNFPGRFSGRQFSNSRSEMNVSTLELGDSALYLCASSKEYTGGYSPLHFGNGTRLTVT.

The chain uses TRBV7-9 and TRBJ1-1; tentatively, D is TRBD1 (6 bases). The germline V and J ends were trimmed by 1 base and 2 bases, with 14 bases remaining between them. This CDR3 has 16 residues. The germline V gene has CDR1 SEHNR and CDR2 FQNEAQ (reference sequence). CDR3 DNA sequence: TGTGCCAGCAGCTTAGGACCCCGGGGGGGCAACACTGAAGCTTTCTTT. Residues: CASSLGPRGGNTEAFF.

The chain links TRBV30 to TRBJ2-2, with D tentatively TRBD1 (6 bases). The CDR3 extends over 15 amino acids. Germline lookup yields CDR1 GTSNPN and CDR2 SVGIG (reference sequence). Trimming cost V 2 bases and J 4 bases, with 14 bases left between them. The DNA for the CDR3 is TGTGCCTGGAGTACCTGGGGACATATCACCGGGGAGCTGTTTTTT. This sequence encodes CAWSTWGHITGELFF.

In its sample, this clone was seen a few times. This chain links TRBV19 with TRBJ2-7; the D gene is possibly TRBD1 (5 bases). The length of the CDR3 is 14 residues. Trimming took off 6 bases at V and 7 bases at J, with 19 bases between the two ends. Per germline, CDR1 LNHDA and CDR2 SQIVND (reference sequence). CDR3 region: CASSQGPGLNEQYF. The CDR3 DNA reads TGTGCCAGTAGCCAAGGGCCAGGGTTGAATGAGCAGTACTTC.

The chain combines TRBV19 with TRBJ1-5; D uncertain. The V and J ends lost 1 base and 10 bases respectively, with 17 bases between them. Per the germline V gene, CDR1 is LNHDA and CDR2 is SQIVND (reference sequence). CDR3 length: 15 residues. CDR3 sequence reads: CASSIGTEYISPQHF. CDR3 DNA: TGTGCCAGTAGTATAGGCACAGAGTATATCAGCCCCCAGCATTTT.

The gene calls are TRBV19 and TRBJ1-4; 9 bases are a match to TRBD1. Germline trimming cut 7 bases from V and 2 bases from J; bases unmatched to any gene: 11. Germline lookup yields CDR1 LNHDA and CDR2 SQIVND (reference sequence). The CDR3 runs 17 residues. This CDR3 reads CASTPTGGRRTNEKLFF. The DNA of the CDR3 is TGTGCCAGTACCCCGACAGGGGGACGAAGGACTAATGAAAAACTGTTTTTT. Full variable domain (outside the CDR3, taken from reference TRBV19 and TRBJ1-4): DGGITQSPKYLFRKEGQNVTLSCEQNLNHDAMYWYRQDPGQGLRLIYYSQIVNDFQKGDIAEGYSVSREKKESFPLTVTSAQKNPTAFYLCASTPTGGRRTNEKLFFGSGTQLSVL.

This chain connects TRBV5-1 to TRBJ1-3; 8 bases are a match to TRBD1. The CDR3 is 15 residues long. In germline, CDR1 is SGHRS, CDR2 YFSETQ. V trimming: 0 bases; J trimming: 8 bases; junction bases outside the gene matches: 7. The CDR3 region has the DNA TGCGCCAGCAGCTTGGAGTCAGGGGGCCGGGACACCATATATTTT. It is translated as CASSLESGGRDTIYF.

V and J are TRBV30 and TRBJ2-3; a weak D match, TRBD2 (5 bases). Trimming took 8 bases from V and 2 from J, leaving 14 bases between them. CDR3 size: 13 residues. CDR1 and CDR2 (germline): GTSNPN, SVGIG (reference sequence). The CDR3 DNA sequence: TGTGCCGGCACCGGAGGTTCCACAGATACGCAGTATTTT. Residues: CAGTGGSTDTQYF.

The gene calls are TRBV5-4 and TRBJ2-5; D gene uncertain. V lost 1 base and J lost 5, with 6 bases in between. CDR3 size: 12 residues. The V gene's germline CDR1 is SGHNT and CDR2 YYREEE (reference sequence). DNA for the CDR3: TGTGCCAGCAGCTTGCCTCGGGAGACCCAGTACTTC. Translating it yields CASSLPRETQYF.

CDR3 nucleotides: TGTGCCAGCAGCCCCGTCACTACTTCCTCCACAGATACGCAGTATTTT. It encodes CASSPVTTSSTDTQYF. The J gene is TRBJ2-3, the V gene TRBV7-2; D unresolved. From germline, CDR1 is SGHTA and CDR2 FQGNSA. V shed 5 bases and J shed 2 bases, with 17 bases lying between them. The CDR3 contains 16 residues.

J is TRBJ2-1 and V is TRBV27, with D perhaps matching TRBD1 (5 bases). Germline loops: CDR1 MNHEY, CDR2 SMNVEV (reference sequence). This CDR3 region has 16 residues. Trimming removed 4 bases at V and 4 bases at J, with 17 bases between. CDR3 residues: CASSYKGRREYNEQFF. The CDR3 DNA reads as TGTGCCAGCAGTTACAAGGGGCGAAGGGAATACAATGAGCAGTTCTTC.

V usage is TRBV25-1 and J usage is TRBJ1-3; D is undetermined. The V gene lost 6 bases and the J gene lost 0 bases, with 9 bases spanning the gap. Germline-derived CDR1 and CDR2 are MGHDK and SYGVNS. The CDR3 length is 14 residues. CDR3 DNA sequence: TGTGCCAGCAGGGAGGACTTCTCTGGAAACACCATATATTTT. Translated: CASREDFSGNTIYF.